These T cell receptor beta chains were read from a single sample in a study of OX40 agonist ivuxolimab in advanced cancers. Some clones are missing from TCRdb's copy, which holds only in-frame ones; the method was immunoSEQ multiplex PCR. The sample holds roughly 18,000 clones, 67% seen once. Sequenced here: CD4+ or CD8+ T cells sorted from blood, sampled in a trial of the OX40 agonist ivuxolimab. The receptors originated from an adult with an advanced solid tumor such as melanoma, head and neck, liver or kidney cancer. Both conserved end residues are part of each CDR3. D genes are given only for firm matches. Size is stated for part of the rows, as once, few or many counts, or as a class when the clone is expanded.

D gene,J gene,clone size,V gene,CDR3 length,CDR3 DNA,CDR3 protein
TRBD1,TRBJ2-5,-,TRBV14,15,TGTGCCAGCAGCCTCCCCGGGACAGGGTGGGAGACCCAGTACTTC,CASSLPGTGWETQYF
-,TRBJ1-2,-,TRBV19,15,TGTGCCAGTAGTATTGGGACCTCTTCAAACTATGGCTACACCTTC,CASSIGTSSNYGYTF
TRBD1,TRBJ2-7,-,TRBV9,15,TGTGCCAGCAGCCTTGGACAGGGTAGTTCCTACGAGCAGTACTTC,CASSLGQGSSYEQYF
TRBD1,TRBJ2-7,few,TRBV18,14,TGTGCCAGCTCTCTAGGGGGCCTTGACTACGAGCAGTACTTC,CASSLGGLDYEQYF
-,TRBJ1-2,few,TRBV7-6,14,TGTGCCAGCAGCCCTGGGGGGGCAGTACCTGGCTACACCTTC,CASSPGGAVPGYTF
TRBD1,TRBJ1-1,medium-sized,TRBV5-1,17,TGCGCCAGCAGCTTGGGGTCAGGGGGCCTTACCAACACTGAAGCTTTCTTT,CASSLGSGGLTNTEAFF
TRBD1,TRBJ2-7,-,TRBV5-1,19,TGCGCCAGCAGCTTGGGACGACCGGGACAGGACTTACTATCCTACGAGCAGTACTTC,CASSLGRPGQDLLSYEQYF
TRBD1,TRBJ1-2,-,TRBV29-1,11,TGCAGCGTTGGACAGGGTTATGGCTACACCTTC,CSVGQGYGYTF
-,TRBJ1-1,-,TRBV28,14,TGTGCCAGCAGTTTTTGGGGAGAGGACACTGAAGCTTTCTTT,CASSFWGEDTEAFF
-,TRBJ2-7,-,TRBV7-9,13,TGTGCCAGCAGCTTTTTCAGCGTCTACGAGCAGTACTTC,CASSFFSVYEQYF
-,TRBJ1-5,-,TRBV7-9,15,TGTGCCAGCAGCTTTTTACAGGGCGGAAATCAGCCCCAGCATTTT,CASSFLQGGNQPQHF
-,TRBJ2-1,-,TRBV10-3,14,TGTGCCATCAGCAGGACGGGAGAAGTAAATGAGCAGTTCTTC,CAISRTGEVNEQFF
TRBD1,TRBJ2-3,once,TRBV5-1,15,TGCGCCAGCAGCTTAGGACAGGGGGTCACAGATACGCAGTATTTT,CASSLGQGVTDTQYF
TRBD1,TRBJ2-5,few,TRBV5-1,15,TGCGCCAGCAGCAGGGGACAGGCCTCGGGTGAGACCCAGTACTTC,CASSRGQASGETQYF
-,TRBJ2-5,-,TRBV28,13,TGTGCCAGCAATCAGGGGGGAGTGGAGACCCAGTACTTC,CASNQGGVETQYF
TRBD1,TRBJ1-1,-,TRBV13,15,TGTGCCAGCAGCTTCAGGGGGTCAGGGAACACTGAAGCTTTCTTT,CASSFRGSGNTEAFF
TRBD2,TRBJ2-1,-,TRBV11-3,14,TGTGCCAGCATCCTAAGTAGCGGGAGTAATGAGCAGTTCTTC,CASILSSGSNEQFF
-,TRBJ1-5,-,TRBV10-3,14,TGTGCCATCAGTGATTGGGACACCAATCAGCCCCAGCATTTT,CAISDWDTNQPQHF
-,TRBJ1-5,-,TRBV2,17,TGTGCCAGCAGTGATTTTGGGTCACCTTATAGCAATCAGCCCCAGCATTTT,CASSDFGSPYSNQPQHF
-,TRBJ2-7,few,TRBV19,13,TGTGCCAGTAGTATGAGTCGTGGCTACGAGCAGTACTTC,CASSMSRGYEQYF
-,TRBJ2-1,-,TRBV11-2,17,TGTGCCAGCAGCTTAAATAGAGGTCGTAGCTCCTACAATGAGCAGTTCTTC,CASSLNRGRSSYNEQFF
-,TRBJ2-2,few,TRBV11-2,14,TGTGCCAGCAGCTGGGTCGAGAACACCGGGGAGCTGTTTTTT,CASSWVENTGELFF
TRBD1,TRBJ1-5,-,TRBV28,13,TGTGCCAGCAGTTCGACAGGGACTCAGCCCCAGCATTTT,CASSSTGTQPQHF
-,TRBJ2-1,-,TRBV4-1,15,TGCGCCATCAGCGGACCCTCCGGGTCTGGAGATGAGCAGTTCTTC,CAISGPSGSGDEQFF
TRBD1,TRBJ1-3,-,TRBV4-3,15,TGCGCCAGCAGCCATGGGACAGCCTCTGGAAACACCATATATTTT,CASSHGTASGNTIYF
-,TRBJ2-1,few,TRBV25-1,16,TGTGCCAGCAGTGATGAGGGGAAGACCCCTGTGTATGAGCAGTTCTTC,CASSDEGKTPVYEQFF
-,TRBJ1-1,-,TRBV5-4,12,TGTGCCAGCAGCTTTGGACTCACTGAAGCTTTCTTT,CASSFGLTEAFF
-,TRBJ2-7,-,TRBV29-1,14,TGCAGCGTTGATGGACCTGACGGCTCCTACGAGCAGTACTTC,CSVDGPDGSYEQYF
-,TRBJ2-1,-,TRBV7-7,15,TGTGCTAGCAGCTTGCACCCGGGACCCGACAATGAGCAGTTCTTC,CASSLHPGPDNEQFF